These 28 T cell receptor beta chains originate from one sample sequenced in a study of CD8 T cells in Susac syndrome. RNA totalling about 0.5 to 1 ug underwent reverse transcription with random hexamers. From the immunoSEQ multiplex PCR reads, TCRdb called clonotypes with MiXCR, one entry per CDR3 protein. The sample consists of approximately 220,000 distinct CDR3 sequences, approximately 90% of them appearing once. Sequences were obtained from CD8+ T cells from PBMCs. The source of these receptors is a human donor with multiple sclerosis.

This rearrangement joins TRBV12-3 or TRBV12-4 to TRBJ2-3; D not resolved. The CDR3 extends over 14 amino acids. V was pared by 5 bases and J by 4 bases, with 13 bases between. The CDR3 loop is CASSPGPQPDTQYF. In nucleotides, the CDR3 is TGTGCCAGCAGTCCCGGGCCTCAGCCAGATACGCAGTATTTT.

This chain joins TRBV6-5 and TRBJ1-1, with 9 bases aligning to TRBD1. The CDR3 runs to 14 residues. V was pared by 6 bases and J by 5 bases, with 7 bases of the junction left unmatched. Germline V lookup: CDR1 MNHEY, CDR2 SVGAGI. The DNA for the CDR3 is TGTGCCAGCAGAACCGGGACAGGGATGACTGAAGCTTTCTTT. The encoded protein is CASRTGTGMTEAFF.

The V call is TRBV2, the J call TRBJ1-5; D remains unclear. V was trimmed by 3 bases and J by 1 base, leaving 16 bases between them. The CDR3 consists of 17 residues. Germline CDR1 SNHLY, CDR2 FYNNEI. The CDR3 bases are TGTGCCAGCAGTGACGAGGTGAGGGTGTGGAGCAATCAGCCCCAGCATTTT. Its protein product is CASSDEVRVWSNQPQHF.

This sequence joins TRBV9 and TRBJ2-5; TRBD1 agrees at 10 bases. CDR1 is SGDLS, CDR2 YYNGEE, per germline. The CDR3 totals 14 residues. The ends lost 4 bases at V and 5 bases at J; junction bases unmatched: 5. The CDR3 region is CASSTTGGVETQYF. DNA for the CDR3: TGTGCCAGCAGCACGACAGGGGGCGTGGAGACCCAGTACTTC.

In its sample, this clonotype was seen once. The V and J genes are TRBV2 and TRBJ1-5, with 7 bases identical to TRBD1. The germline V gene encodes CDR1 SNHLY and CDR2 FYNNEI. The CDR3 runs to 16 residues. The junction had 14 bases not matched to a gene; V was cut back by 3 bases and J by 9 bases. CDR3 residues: CASSDRGVGLLVPQHF. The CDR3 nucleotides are TGTGCCAGCAGTGACAGGGGGGTCGGACTCCTAGTGCCCCAGCATTTT.

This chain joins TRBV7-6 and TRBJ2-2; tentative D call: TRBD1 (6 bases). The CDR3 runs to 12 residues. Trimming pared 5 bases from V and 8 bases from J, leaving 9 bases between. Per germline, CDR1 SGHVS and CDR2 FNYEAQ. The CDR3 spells CASSQGMGELFF. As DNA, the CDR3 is TGTGCCAGCAGCCAGGGGATGGGGGAGCTGTTTTTT.

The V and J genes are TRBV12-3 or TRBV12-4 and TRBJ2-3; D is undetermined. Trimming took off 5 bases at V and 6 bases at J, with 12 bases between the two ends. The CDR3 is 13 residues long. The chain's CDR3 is CASSPPARDTQYF. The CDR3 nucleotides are TGTGCCAGCAGTCCCCCCGCTAGGGATACGCAGTATTTT.

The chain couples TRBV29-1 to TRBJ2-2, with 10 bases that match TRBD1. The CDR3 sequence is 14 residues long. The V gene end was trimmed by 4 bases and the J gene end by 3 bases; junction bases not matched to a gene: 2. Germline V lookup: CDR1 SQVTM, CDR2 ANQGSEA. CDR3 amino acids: CSVAGQGYTGELFF. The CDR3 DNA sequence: TGCAGCGTTGCGGGACAGGGGTACACCGGGGAGCTGTTTTTT.

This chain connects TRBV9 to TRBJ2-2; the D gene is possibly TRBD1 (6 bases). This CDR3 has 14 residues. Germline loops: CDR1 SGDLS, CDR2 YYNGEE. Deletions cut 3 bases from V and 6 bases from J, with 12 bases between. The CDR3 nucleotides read TGTGCCAGCAGCGGACCACAGGGTCCCGGGGAGCTGTTTTTT. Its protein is CASSGPQGPGELFF. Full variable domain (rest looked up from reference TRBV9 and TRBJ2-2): DSGVTQTPKHLITATGQRVTLRCSPRSGDLSVYWYQQSLDQGLQFLIQYYNGEERAKGNILERFSAQQFPDLHSELNLSSLELGDSALYFCASSGPQGPGELFFGEGSRLTVL.

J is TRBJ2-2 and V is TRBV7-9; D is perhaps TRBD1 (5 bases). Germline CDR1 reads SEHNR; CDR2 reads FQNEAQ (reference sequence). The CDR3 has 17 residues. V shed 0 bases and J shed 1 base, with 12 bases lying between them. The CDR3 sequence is CASSLADYQGNTGELFF. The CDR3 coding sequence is TGTGCCAGCAGCTTAGCTGATTATCAGGGGAACACCGGGGAGCTGTTTTTT.

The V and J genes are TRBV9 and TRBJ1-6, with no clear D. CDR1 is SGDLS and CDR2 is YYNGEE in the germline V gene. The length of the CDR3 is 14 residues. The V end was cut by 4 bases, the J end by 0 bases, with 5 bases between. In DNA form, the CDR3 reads TGTGCCAGCAGCCCTAGCTCCTATAATTCACCCCTCCACTTT. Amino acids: CASSPSSYNSPLHF.

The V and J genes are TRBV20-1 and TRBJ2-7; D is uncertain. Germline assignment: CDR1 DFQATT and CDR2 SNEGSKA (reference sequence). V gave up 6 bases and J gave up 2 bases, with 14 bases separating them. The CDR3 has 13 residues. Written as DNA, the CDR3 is TGCAGTGCCCTCTCCGGCGAAGCCTACGAGCAGTACTTC. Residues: CSALSGEAYEQYF.

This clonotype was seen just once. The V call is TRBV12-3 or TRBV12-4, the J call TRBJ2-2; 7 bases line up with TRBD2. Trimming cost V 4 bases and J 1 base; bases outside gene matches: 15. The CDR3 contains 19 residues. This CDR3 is CASSWGVAGKPWNTGELFF. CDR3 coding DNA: TGTGCCAGCAGTTGGGGGGTAGCGGGTAAACCTTGGAACACCGGGGAGCTGTTTTTT.

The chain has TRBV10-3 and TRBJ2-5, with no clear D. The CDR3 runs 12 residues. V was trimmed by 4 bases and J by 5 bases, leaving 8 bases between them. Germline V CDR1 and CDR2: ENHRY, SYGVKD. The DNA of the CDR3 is TGTGCCATCAGTGGGGAAATGGAGACCCAGTACTTC. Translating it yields CAISGEMETQYF.

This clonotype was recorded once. In DNA form, the CDR3 reads TGTGCCAGCAGCTTATTGGGACAGGGAAAAAATTCACCCCTCCACTTT. Protein product: CASSLLGQGKNSPLHF. This chain links TRBV7-6 with TRBJ1-6, with 9 bases lining up with TRBD1. The CDR3 sequence is 16 residues long. The ends lost 2 bases at V and 7 bases at J; junction bases unmatched: 6. Germline values: CDR1 SGHVS, CDR2 FNYEAQ. Full variable domain (remainder filled in from reference TRBV7-6 and TRBJ1-6): GAGVSQSPRYKVTKRGQDVALRCDPISGHVSLYWYRQALGQGPEFLTYFNYEAQQDKSGLPNDRFSAERPEGSISTLTIQRTEQRDSAMYRCASSLLGQGKNSPLHFGNGTRLTVT.

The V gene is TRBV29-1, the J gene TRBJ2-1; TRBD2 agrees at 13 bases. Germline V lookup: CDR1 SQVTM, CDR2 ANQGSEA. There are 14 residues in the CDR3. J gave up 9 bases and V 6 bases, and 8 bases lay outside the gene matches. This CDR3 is CSVPGLAGLVEQFF. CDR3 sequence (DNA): TGCAGCGTGCCGGGACTAGCGGGATTGGTTGAGCAGTTCTTC.

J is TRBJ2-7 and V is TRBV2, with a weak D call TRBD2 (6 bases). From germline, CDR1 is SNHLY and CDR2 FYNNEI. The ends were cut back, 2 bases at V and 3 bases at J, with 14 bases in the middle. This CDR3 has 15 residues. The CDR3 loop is CASSEFGGEFYEQYF. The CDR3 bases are TGTGCCAGCAGTGAATTTGGCGGGGAGTTCTACGAGCAGTACTTC.

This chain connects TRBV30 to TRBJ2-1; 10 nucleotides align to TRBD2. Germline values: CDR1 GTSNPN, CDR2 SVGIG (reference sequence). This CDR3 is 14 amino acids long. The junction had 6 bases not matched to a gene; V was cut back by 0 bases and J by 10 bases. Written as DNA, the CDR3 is TGTGCCTGGAGTGTCGCCAGCGGGGGGGAGGAGCAGTTCTTC. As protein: CAWSVASGGEEQFF.

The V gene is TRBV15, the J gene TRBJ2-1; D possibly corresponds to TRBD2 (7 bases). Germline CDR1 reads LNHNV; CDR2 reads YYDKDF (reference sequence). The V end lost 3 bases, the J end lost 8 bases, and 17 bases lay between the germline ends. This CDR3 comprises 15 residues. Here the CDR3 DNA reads TGTGCCACCAGCAGGACGGGGGGCGGCCGGGATGAGCAGTTCTTC. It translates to CATSRTGGGRDEQFF.

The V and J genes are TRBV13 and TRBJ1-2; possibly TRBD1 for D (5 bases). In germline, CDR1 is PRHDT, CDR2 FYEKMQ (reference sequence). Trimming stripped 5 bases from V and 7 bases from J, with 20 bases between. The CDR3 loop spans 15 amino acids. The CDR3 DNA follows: TGTGCCAGCAGCCTGGGGAGGGGCTTTGGTTCTGGCTACACCTTC. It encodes CASSLGRGFGSGYTF.

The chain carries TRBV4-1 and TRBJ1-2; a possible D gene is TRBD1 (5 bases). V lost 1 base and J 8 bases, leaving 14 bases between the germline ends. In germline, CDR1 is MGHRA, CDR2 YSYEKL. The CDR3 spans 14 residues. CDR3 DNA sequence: TGCGCCAGCAGCCAAGGGTGGGGACTGGGGGGCTACACCTTC. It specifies CASSQGWGLGGYTF.

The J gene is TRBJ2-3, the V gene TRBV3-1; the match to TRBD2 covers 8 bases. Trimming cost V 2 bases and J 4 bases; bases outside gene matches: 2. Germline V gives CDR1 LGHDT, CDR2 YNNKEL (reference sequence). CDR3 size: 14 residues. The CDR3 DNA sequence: TGTGCCAGCAGCCAAAGCGGGGGCGCAGATACGCAGTATTTT. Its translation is CASSQSGGADTQYF.

The CDR3 DNA follows: TGCGCCAGCAGCCAAGGATCAGGTCGAGACTATGGCTACACCTTC. Its translation is CASSQGSGRDYGYTF. The rearrangement links TRBV4-3 to TRBJ1-2; D is unclear. CDR3 size: 15 residues. The V end lost 1 base, the J end lost 3 bases, and 12 bases lay between the germline ends. Germline V gene sequence: CDR1 LGHNA, CDR2 YSLEER.

The CDR3 protein is CSAPSIGNEQYF. CDR3 nucleotide sequence: TGCAGTGCACCTTCGATCGGTAACGAGCAGTACTTC. This chain joins TRBV20-1 and TRBJ2-7; D gene uncertain. Germline V CDR1 and CDR2: DFQATT, SNEGSKA (reference sequence). The CDR3 covers 12 residues. Deletions cut 6 bases from V and 5 bases from J, with 14 bases between.

CDR3: CASSPALLYEQYF. The CDR3 region has the DNA TGTGCCAGCAGTCCCGCCCTCCTCTACGAGCAGTACTTC. The V gene is TRBV27, the J gene TRBJ2-7; D is undetermined. Germline V gene sequence: CDR1 MNHEY, CDR2 SMNVEV (reference sequence). This CDR3 contains 13 residues. V was trimmed by 5 bases and J by 3 bases, leaving 11 bases between them.

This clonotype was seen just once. The CDR3 coding sequence is TGTGCCAGCAGTCCCCATCCCGGGTTTGTAGGTGGCTACACCTTC. This gives the protein CASSPHPGFVGGYTF. This chain connects TRBV12-3 or TRBV12-4 to TRBJ1-2; D gene unclear. The CDR3 length is 15 residues. The V end was cut by 5 bases, the J end by 7 bases, with 20 bases between.

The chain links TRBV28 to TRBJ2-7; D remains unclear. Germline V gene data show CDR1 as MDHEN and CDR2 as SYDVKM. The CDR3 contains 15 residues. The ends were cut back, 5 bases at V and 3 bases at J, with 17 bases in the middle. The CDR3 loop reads CASSPRLAPGYEQYF. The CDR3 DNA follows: TGTGCCAGCAGTCCCCGCCTGGCCCCGGGCTACGAGCAGTACTTC.

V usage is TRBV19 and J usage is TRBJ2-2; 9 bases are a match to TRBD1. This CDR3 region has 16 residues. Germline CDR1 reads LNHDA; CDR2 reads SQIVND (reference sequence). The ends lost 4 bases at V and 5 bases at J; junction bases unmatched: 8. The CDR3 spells CASSTSGTGRTGELFF. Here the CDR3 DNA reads TGTGCCAGTAGTACCTCCGGGACAGGGAGAACCGGGGAGCTGTTTTTT.